The clone carrying this T cell receptor (beta chain) appeared a few times. A second PCR of roughly 7 to 11 cycles used a sample-barcoded 5' primer and a J-beta primer mix. MiXCR was run by TCRdb on the 5' RACE reads, yielding one entry per CDR3 protein. Counted here are some 1.8 million distinct CDR3 sequences, 30% to 40% occurring once; the ten biggest clones make up 23%. This CDR3 spans 13 amino acids. V lost 9 bases and J lost 4, with 12 bases in between. In germline, CDR1 is KGHDR, CDR2 SFDVKD. This specimen belongs to a study of blood T cells in healthy people across ages. The sequenced sample consisted of blood. The receptor comes from a human donor in good health. The gene calls are TRBV24-1 and TRBJ1-5; D is uncertain. As DNA, the CDR3 is TGTGCCACCTCTTTAGCGCTAAATCAGCCCCAGCATTTT. It yields the protein CATSLALNQPQHF.